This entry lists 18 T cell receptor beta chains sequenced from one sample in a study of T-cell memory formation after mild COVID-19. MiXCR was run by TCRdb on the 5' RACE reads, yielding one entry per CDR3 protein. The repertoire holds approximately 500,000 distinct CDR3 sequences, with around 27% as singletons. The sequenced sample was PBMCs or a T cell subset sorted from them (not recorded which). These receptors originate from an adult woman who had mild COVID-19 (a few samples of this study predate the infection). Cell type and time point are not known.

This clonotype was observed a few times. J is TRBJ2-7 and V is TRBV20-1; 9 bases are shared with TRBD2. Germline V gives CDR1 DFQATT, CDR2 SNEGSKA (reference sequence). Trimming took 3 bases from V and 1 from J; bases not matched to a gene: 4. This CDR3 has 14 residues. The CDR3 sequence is CSASERGVSYEQYF. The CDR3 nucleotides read TGCAGTGCTAGCGAGCGGGGGGTATCCTACGAGCAGTACTTC.

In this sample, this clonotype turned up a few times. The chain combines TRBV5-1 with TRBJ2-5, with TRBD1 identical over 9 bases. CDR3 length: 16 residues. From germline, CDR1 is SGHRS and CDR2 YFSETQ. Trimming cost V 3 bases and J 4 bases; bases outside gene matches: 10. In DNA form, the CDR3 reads TGCGCCAGCAGCTCTCGACAGGGGGTCTTGGGAGAGACCCAGTACTTC. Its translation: CASSSRQGVLGETQYF.

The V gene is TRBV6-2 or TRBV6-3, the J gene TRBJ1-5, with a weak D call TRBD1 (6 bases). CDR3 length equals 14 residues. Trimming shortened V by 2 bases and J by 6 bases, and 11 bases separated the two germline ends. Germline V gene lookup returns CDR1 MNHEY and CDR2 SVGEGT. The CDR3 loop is CASSYLGAGQPQHF. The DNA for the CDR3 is TGTGCCAGCAGTTACCTGGGGGCAGGTCAGCCCCAGCATTTT.

Here the CDR3 reads CASSLGTGTPNYGYTF. The CDR3 DNA reads as TGTGCCAGCAGCTTAGGGACAGGGACCCCGAACTATGGCTACACCTTC. The J gene is TRBJ1-2, the V gene TRBV7-2; TRBD1 matches 8 bases. CDR3 length: 16 amino acids. Germline loops: CDR1 SGHTA, CDR2 FQGNSA. The ends lost 1 base at V and 2 bases at J; junction bases unmatched: 6. The variable domain in full, completed from reference TRBV7-2 and TRBJ1-2, reads GAGVSQSPSNKVTEKGKDVELRCDPISGHTALYWYRQSLGQGLEFLIYFQGNSAPDKSGLPSDRFSAERTGGSVSTLTIQRTQQEDSAVYLCASSLGTGTPNYGYTFGSGTRLTVV.

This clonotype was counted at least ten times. CDR3 amino acids: CAGPNEQFF. The CDR3 coding sequence is TGTGCCGGACCAAATGAGCAGTTCTTC. The V and J genes are TRBV7-9 and TRBJ2-1; D is uncertain. Per the germline V gene, CDR1 is SEHNR and CDR2 is FQNEAQ (reference sequence). The CDR3 covers 9 residues. Trimming left V 11 bases short and J 7 bases short, with 6 bases between.

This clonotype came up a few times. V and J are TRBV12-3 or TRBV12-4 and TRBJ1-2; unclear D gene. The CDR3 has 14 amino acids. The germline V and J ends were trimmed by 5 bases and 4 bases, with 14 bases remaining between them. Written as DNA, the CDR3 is TGTGCCAGCAGTCCCCCAACAGCCGGCTATGGCTACACCTTC. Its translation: CASSPPTAGYGYTF.

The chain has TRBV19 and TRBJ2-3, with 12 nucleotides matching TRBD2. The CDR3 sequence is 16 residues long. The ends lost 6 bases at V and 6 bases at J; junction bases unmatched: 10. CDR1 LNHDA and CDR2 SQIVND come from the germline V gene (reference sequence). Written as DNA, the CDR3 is TGTGCCAGTAGCCGTTCTAGCGGGGGGGCCAAGGATACGCAGTATTTT. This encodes CASSRSSGGAKDTQYF. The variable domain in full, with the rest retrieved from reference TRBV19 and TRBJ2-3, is DGGITQSPKYLFRKEGQNVTLSCEQNLNHDAMYWYRQDPGQGLRLIYYSQIVNDFQKGDIAEGYSVSREKKESFPLTVTSAQKNPTAFYLCASSRSSGGAKDTQYFGPGTRLTVL.

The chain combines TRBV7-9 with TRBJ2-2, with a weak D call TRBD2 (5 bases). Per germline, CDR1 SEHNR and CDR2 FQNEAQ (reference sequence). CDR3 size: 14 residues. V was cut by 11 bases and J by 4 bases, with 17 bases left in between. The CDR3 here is CAERLADPTGELFF. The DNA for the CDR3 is TGTGCCGAGAGGCTAGCTGATCCCACCGGGGAGCTGTTTTTT. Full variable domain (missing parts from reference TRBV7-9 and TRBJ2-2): DTGVSQNPRHKITKRGQNVTFRCDPISEHNRLYWYRQTLGQGPEFLTYFQNEAQLEKSRLLSDRFSAERPKGSFSTLEIQRTEQGDSAMYLCAERLADPTGELFFGEGSRLTVL.

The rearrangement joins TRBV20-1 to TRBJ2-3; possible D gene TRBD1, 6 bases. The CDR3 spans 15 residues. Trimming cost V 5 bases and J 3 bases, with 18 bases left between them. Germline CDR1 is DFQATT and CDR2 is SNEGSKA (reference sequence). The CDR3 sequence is CSAESSGDRTDTQYF. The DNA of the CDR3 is TGCAGTGCTGAGTCCTCAGGGGATCGGACAGATACGCAGTATTTT.

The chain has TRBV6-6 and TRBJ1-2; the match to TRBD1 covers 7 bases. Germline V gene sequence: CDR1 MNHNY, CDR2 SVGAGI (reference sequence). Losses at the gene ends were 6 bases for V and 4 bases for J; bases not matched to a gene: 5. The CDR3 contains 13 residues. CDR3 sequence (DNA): TGTGCCAGCAGACCTACAGGGGCCTATGGCTACACCTTC. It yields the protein CASRPTGAYGYTF.

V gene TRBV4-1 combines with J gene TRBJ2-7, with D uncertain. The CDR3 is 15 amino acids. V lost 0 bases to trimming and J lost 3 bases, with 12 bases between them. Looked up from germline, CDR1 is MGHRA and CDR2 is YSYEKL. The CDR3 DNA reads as TGCGCCAGCAGCCAAGATCGGTCGTCCAACTACGAGCAGTACTTC. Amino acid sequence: CASSQDRSSNYEQYF.

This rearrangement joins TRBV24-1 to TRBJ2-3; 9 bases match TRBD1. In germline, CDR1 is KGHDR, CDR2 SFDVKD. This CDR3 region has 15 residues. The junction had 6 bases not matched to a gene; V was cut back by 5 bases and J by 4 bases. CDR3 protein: CATSGTGTGPDTQYF. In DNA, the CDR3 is TGTGCCACCAGTGGAACCGGGACAGGGCCAGATACGCAGTATTTT.

The CDR3 is CASSLQDYGYTF. DNA of the CDR3: TGTGCCAGCAGCTTACAGGATTATGGCTACACCTTC. The gene calls are TRBV11-3 and TRBJ1-2; D ambiguous. There are 12 residues in the CDR3. CDR1 and CDR2 (germline): SGHNT, YENEEA. The germline V and J ends were trimmed by 2 bases and 5 bases, with 6 bases remaining between them.

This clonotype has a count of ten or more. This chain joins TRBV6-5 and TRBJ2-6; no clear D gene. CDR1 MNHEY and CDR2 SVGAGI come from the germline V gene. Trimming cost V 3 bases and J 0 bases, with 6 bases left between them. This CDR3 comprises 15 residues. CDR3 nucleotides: TGTGCCAGCAGTTATCTGGCCTCTGGGGCCAACGTCCTGACTTTC. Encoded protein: CASSYLASGANVLTF.

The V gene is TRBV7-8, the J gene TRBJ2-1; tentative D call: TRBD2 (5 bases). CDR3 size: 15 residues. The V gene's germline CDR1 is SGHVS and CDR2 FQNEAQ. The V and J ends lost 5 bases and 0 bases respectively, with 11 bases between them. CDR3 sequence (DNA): TGTGCCAGCAGCACCGGGGTCCTCTCCTACAATGAGCAGTTCTTC. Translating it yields CASSTGVLSYNEQFF.

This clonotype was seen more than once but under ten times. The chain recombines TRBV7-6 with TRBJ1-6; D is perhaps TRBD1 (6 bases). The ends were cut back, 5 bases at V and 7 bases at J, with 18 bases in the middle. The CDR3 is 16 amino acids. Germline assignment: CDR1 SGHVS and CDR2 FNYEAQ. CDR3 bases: TGTGCCAGCAGCGGAGGCATTGGGCAGGGGAATTCACCCCTCCACTTT. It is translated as CASSGGIGQGNSPLHF.

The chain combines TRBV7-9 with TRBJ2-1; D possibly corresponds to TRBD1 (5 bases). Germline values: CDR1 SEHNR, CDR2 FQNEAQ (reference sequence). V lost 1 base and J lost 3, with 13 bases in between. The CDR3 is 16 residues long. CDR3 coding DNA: TGTGCCAGCAGCTTAGTATCAGGGAACCTCTACAATGAGCAGTTCTTC. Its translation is CASSLVSGNLYNEQFF.

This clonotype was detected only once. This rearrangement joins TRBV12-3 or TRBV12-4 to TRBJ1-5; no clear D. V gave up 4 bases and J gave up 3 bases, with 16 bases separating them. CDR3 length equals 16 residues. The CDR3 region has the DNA TGTGCCAGCAGTTCAACCTACCCTGGTCCCAATCAGCCCCAGCATTTT. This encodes CASSSTYPGPNQPQHF.